These T cell receptor beta chains were read from a single sample in a study of cytomegalovirus exposure and HLA in healthy donors. The assay was immunoSEQ multiplex PCR, and TCRdb's table has in-frame clones only and misses some. The sample lists approximately 220,000 clones, around 79% occurring once. Sequenced input: PBMCs. Receptors were obtained from a girl aged 2 to 10 in good health and CMV-seronegative. Each CDR3 is given with its conserved first and last residue. D genes are given only for firm matches. Size tells how often a clone was seen (once, few, many) or the class of an expanded clone, and some rows leave it out.

few	.	TRBV27	TRBJ1-5	CASSSGVANQPQHF	TGTGCCAGCAGTTCGGGGGTTGCGAATCAGCCCCAGCATTTT
.	TRBD1	TRBV5-1	TRBJ1-2	CASSLEGGSFNYGYTF	TGCGCCAGCAGCTTGGAAGGGGGCAGTTTTAACTATGGCTACACCTTC
.	.	TRBV4-2	TRBJ1-5	CASSQDGGVNQPQHF	TGTGCCAGCAGCCAAGACGGAGGGGTCAATCAGCCCCAGCATTTT
.	TRBD1	TRBV7-9	TRBJ2-7	CASSYSPGQGFNEQYF	TGTGCCAGCAGCTATTCTCCGGGACAGGGTTTCAACGAGCAGTACTTC
.	TRBD2	TRBV10-1	TRBJ2-5	CASSDPSGWKTQYF	TGCGCCAGCAGTGACCCTAGCGGGTGGAAGACCCAGTACTTC
.	TRBD1	TRBV11-1	TRBJ1-2	CASSLRDRASGYTF	TGTGCCAGCAGCCTCCGGGACAGGGCTTCTGGCTACACCTTC
.	TRBD2	TRBV5-1	TRBJ2-7	CASSLVSSGIYEQYF	TGCGCCAGCAGCTTGGTTTCTAGCGGGATCTACGAGCAGTACTTC
.	TRBD1	TRBV6-5	TRBJ1-6	CASSYSPGGADSPLHF	TGTGCCAGCAGTTACTCCCCAGGGGGCGCGGATTCACCCCTCCACTTT
.	TRBD2	TRBV4-1	TRBJ2-1	CASSQGLAGGLEHNEQFF	TGCGCCAGCAGCCAAGGACTAGCGGGAGGACTAGAACACAATGAGCAGTTCTTC
few	.	TRBV7-9	TRBJ1-1	CASTYTLAWGDTEAFF	TGTGCCAGCACCTATACCCTGGCGTGGGGGGACACTGAAGCTTTCTTT
once	TRBD1	TRBV18	TRBJ1-1	CASSRSGTVMNTEAFF	TGTGCCAGCTCAAGGTCGGGGACAGTAATGAACACTGAAGCTTTCTTT
.	TRBD1	TRBV5-6	TRBJ1-3	CASSWPGTGGGNTIYF	TGTGCCAGCAGCTGGCCCGGGACAGGTGGTGGAAACACCATATATTTT
.	TRBD2	TRBV2	TRBJ2-5	CASSSFWLAGDETQYF	TGTGCCAGCAGTTCCTTTTGGCTAGCGGGAGATGAGACCCAGTACTTC
once	TRBD1	TRBV10-1	TRBJ2-2	CASSNAGQGYTGELFF	TGCGCCAGCAGCAACGCGGGACAGGGATACACCGGGGAGCTGTTTTTT
.	TRBD2	TRBV15	TRBJ2-3	CATSRDLGGGGGRTDTQYF	TGTGCCACCAGCAGAGACCTGGGTGGGGGGGGAGGACGCACAGATACGCAGTATTTT
.	TRBD2	TRBV4-1	TRBJ2-1	CASSRSEGLAGVYEQFF	TGCGCCAGCAGCCGCTCAGAAGGACTAGCGGGAGTGTATGAGCAGTTCTTC
few	TRBD2	TRBV7-7	TRBJ2-7	CASSPLGGAYEQYF	TGTGCCAGCAGCCCCCTGGGGGGGGCCTACGAGCAGTACTTC
.	.	TRBV27	TRBJ1-5	CASSSTGWNQPQHF	TGTGCCAGCAGTTCCACAGGGTGGAATCAGCCCCAGCATTTT
.	TRBD1	TRBV14	TRBJ2-7	CASSQGGDRELYEQYF	TGTGCCAGCAGCCAAGGGGGGGACAGGGAACTCTACGAGCAGTACTTC
.	.	TRBV5-1	TRBJ2-5	CASSSRTRQETQYF	TGCGCCAGCAGCTCAAGGACAAGACAAGAGACCCAGTACTTC
.	TRBD2	TRBV25-1	TRBJ2-3	CASSNYERGSTDTQYF	TGTGCCAGCAGTAATTATGAGCGGGGGAGCACAGATACGCAGTATTTT
.	.	TRBV27	TRBJ2-5	CASSPIAPLGNQETQYF	TGTGCCAGCAGTCCTATAGCCCCACTAGGAAACCAAGAGACCCAGTACTTC
.	TRBD2	TRBV6-5	TRBJ2-1	CASTLAGGVNEQFF	TGTGCCAGCACACTAGCGGGAGGGGTCAATGAGCAGTTCTTC
.	TRBD2	TRBV5-4	TRBJ2-7	CASTDSGRGSYEQYF	TGTGCCAGCACGGATAGCGGGAGGGGATCCTACGAGCAGTACTTC
.	.	TRBV19	TRBJ1-2	CASSPPGGLYGYTF	TGTGCCAGTAGTCCTCCGGGGGGCCTCTATGGCTACACCTTC
.	.	TRBV7-9	TRBJ1-1	CASGGEGNTEAFF	TGTGCCAGCGGGGGGGAAGGGAACACTGAAGCTTTCTTT
.	.	TRBV28	TRBJ1-3	CASSFHPAGSNTIYF	TGTGCCAGCAGTTTCCATCCGGCAGGTTCAAACACCATATATTTT
.	TRBD1	TRBV27	TRBJ1-2	CASSPWTGGGYTF	TGTGCCAGCAGTCCCTGGACAGGGGGTGGCTACACCTTC
few	TRBD2	TRBV15	TRBJ2-7	CATSLAGGGTYEQYF	TGTGCCACCAGCCTAGCGGGAGGAGGGACCTACGAGCAGTACTTC
.	.	TRBV7-9	TRBJ2-7	CSSSSHYEQYF	TGTTCCAGCAGCTCCCACTACGAGCAGTACTTC
.	.	TRBV10-3	TRBJ1-3	CAIRRQDFSGNTIYF	TGTGCCATCAGACGACAGGATTTCTCTGGAAACACCATATATTTT
.	TRBD1	TRBV5-6	TRBJ2-5	CASSLPGGRETQYF	TGTGCCAGCAGCTTGCCAGGGGGAAGGGAGACCCAGTACTTC
.	.	TRBV5-1	TRBJ2-6	CASTRGPSLASGANVLTF	TGCGCCAGCACCAGGGGCCCCTCGCTTGCCTCTGGGGCCAACGTCCTGACTTTC
.	TRBD1	TRBV7-9	TRBJ2-7	CASSPTKDRADYEQYF	TGTGCCAGCAGCCCCACTAAGGACAGGGCCGACTACGAGCAGTACTTC
.	TRBD1	TRBV15	TRBJ2-1	CATSGDRGNEQFF	TGTGCCACCAGCGGTGACAGGGGGAATGAGCAGTTCTTC
.	TRBD1	TRBV9	TRBJ2-1	CASSAGTGPPYNEQFF	TGTGCCAGCAGCGCCGGGACAGGTCCCCCCTACAATGAGCAGTTCTTC
.	.	TRBV5-1	TRBJ1-1	CASKRDTEAFF	TGCGCCAGCAAGAGGGACACTGAAGCTTTCTTT
once	TRBD1	TRBV15	TRBJ2-4	CATSRDLGQGAKNIQYF	TGTGCCACCAGCAGAGATCTTGGACAGGGAGCCAAAAACATTCAGTACTTC
.	.	TRBV6-5	TRBJ2-6	CASGKDGTGANVLTF	TGTGCCAGCGGAAAAGACGGGACTGGGGCCAACGTCCTGACTTTC
.	.	TRBV7-3	TRBJ1-1	CASSVTGVNTEAFF	TGTGCCAGCAGCGTGACAGGAGTGAACACTGAAGCTTTCTTT